This T cell receptor (beta chain) stems from a study of T-cell memory formation after mild COVID-19. As concerns this clonotype: A much larger clone sits a single nucleotide away, making a read error possible.

CDR1 and CDR2 from the germline V gene are SGHDT and YYEEEE. V lost 0 bases and J 3 bases, leaving 6 bases between the germline ends. CDR3 length equals 14 residues. TCRdb used MiXCR to reprocess the 5' RACE reads, holding one entry per CDR3 protein. The sample lists 14,000 to 15,000 distinct CDR3 sequences, roughly a fifth seen once, with 50% to 70% in the top ten. The chain combines TRBV5-6 with TRBJ2-2; no definite D call. What was sequenced was PBMCs or a T cell subset sorted from them (not recorded which). The sequence derives from a young man who had mild COVID-19 (a few samples of this study predate the infection). Cell type and time point are not known. CDR3 region: CASSLGPHTGELFF. CDR3 DNA sequence: TGTGCCAGCAGCTTGGGTCCGCACACCGGGGAGCTGTTTTTT.